These 21 T cell receptor beta chains were sequenced from one sample in a study of CXCR3-negative and CXCR3-positive naive CD8 T cells. Researchers prepared the TRB cDNA libraries using 5' RACE with UMI labels. TCRdb reprocessed the 5' RACE reads, keeping one entry per CDR3 protein, no DNA. This sample's table reports fewer than 90,000 distinct CDR3 sequences. The sequenced sample consisted of naive CXCR3- CD8+ T cells from blood. As for subset: CD45RO-CCR7+CD27+CD95- naive CD8+ T cells lacking CXCR3 (TNR3-). Receptors were obtained from a human donor in good health. Some clones in this sample may be carry-over from other donors' samples.

The chain couples TRBV20-1 to TRBJ2-2; TCRdb names TRBD2, which stays unverified in the absence of DNA. This CDR3 spans 14 amino acids. The germline V gene has CDR1 DFQATT and CDR2 SNEGSKA (reference sequence). CDR3 sequence reads: CSAFSGLASGELFF.

This rearrangement joins TRBV12-3 or TRBV12-4 to TRBJ2-7. This CDR3 contains 13 residues. The CDR3 is CASSVHRGYEQYF.

The chain employs TRBV7-9 and TRBJ1-1; TCRdb designates TRBD1, a call that cannot be tested without DNA. Germline-derived CDR1 and CDR2 are SEHNR and FQNEAQ (reference sequence). The length of the CDR3 is 15 residues. The CDR3 here is CASASDKGVNTEAFF.

The rearrangement uses TRBV7-6 and TRBJ1-1; the TRBD1 assignment by TCRdb is unverifiable without DNA. This CDR3 region has 17 residues. The germline CDR1 and CDR2 sequences are SGHVS and FNYEAQ. The CDR3 region is CASSSVSGQTKNTEAFF.

The J gene is TRBJ2-1, the V gene TRBV6-6; TCRdb's D call, TRBD1, is unchecked because there is no DNA. The CDR3 consists of 16 residues. Germline CDR1 is MNHNY and CDR2 is SVGAGI (reference sequence). The chain's CDR3 is CASSYYRETVYNEQFF.

V usage is TRBV7-2 and J usage is TRBJ2-3; TCRdb proposes TRBD1, but this gene call is untestable without DNA. CDR1 and CDR2 from the germline V gene are SGHTA and FQGNSA. The CDR3 is 13 amino acids. CDR3: CASSLQGPDTQYF. The whole variable domain, remainder taken from reference TRBV7-2 and TRBJ2-3, is GAGVSQSPSNKVTEKGKDVELRCDPISGHTALYWYRQSLGQGLEFLIYFQGNSAPDKSGLPSDRFSAERTGGSVSTLTIQRTQQEDSAVYLCASSLQGPDTQYFGPGTRLTVL.

The rearrangement joins TRBV5-5 to TRBJ2-1; the D call from TCRdb, TRBD2, cannot be confirmed without DNA. This CDR3 comprises 13 residues. The germline CDR1 and CDR2 sequences are SGHKS and YYEKEE (reference sequence). The CDR3 here is CASLAGGLNEQFF.

The chain uses TRBV7-2 and TRBJ2-5; TCRdb returns TRBD1, unconfirmable since there is no DNA. The CDR3 is 16 amino acids. Germline CDR1 reads SGHTA; CDR2 reads FQGNSA. CDR3 residues: CASSLEMRGRGETQYF.

The rearrangement uses TRBV28 and TRBJ2-7; TCRdb reports TRBD1, a call that lacks DNA to check it against. The CDR3 extends over 12 amino acids. The germline gives CDR1 MDHEN, CDR2 SYDVKM. CDR3 region: CAGSLTSLEQYF.

V gene TRBV28 combines with J gene TRBJ2-7; absent DNA, TCRdb's TRBD1 call cannot be checked. In germline, CDR1 is MDHEN, CDR2 SYDVKM. The CDR3 runs to 13 residues. The CDR3: CASSSVRGYEQYF.

The chain joins TRBV4-3 to TRBJ2-7; TCRdb reports TRBD1, a call that lacks DNA to check it against. The V gene's germline CDR1 is LGHNA and CDR2 YSLEER. The length of the CDR3 is 15 residues. The CDR3 reads CASSQERGQIYEQYF.

V usage is TRBV29-1 and J usage is TRBJ2-3. CDR3 length: 12 amino acids. Germline loops: CDR1 SQVTM, CDR2 ANQGSEA. The CDR3 spells CSVEDGVDTQYF.

The J gene is TRBJ2-1, the V gene TRBV25-1; TCRdb lists TRBD2, though no DNA is available to test this call. Germline V gives CDR1 MGHDK, CDR2 SYGVNS. This CDR3 has 16 residues. Here the CDR3 reads CASSEYQRGRYNEQFF. The variable domain in full, completed from reference TRBV25-1 and TRBJ2-1, reads EADIYQTPRYLVIGTGKKITLECSQTMGHDKMYWYQQDPGMELHLIHYSYGVNSTEKGDLSSESTVSRIRTEHFPLTLESARPSHTSQYLCASSEYQRGRYNEQFFGPGTRLTVL.

This chain links TRBV7-3 with TRBJ2-1; TCRdb designates TRBD1, a call that cannot be tested without DNA. Germline V gene lookup returns CDR1 SGHTA and CDR2 FQGTGA. This CDR3 comprises 17 residues. The chain's CDR3 is CASSLVPRTGMGNEQFF. The full variable domain, completed using reference TRBV7-3 and TRBJ2-1, is GAGVSQTPSNKVTEKGKYVELRCDPISGHTALYWYRQSLGQGPEFLIYFQGTGAADDSGLPNDRFFAVRPEGSVSTLKIQRTERGDSAVYLCASSLVPRTGMGNEQFFGPGTRLTVL.

V usage is TRBV11-3 and J usage is TRBJ2-2; TCRdb lists TRBD2, though no DNA is available to test this call. The CDR3 contains 16 residues. Looked up from germline, CDR1 is SGHNT and CDR2 is YENEEA. The chain's CDR3 is CASSLGLAGDTGELFF.

V usage is TRBV6-5 and J usage is TRBJ1-6. The germline gives CDR1 MNHEY, CDR2 SVGAGI. There are 15 residues in the CDR3. The CDR3 region is CASSPTEAPYSPLQF.

The rearrangement uses TRBV29-1 and TRBJ2-3; TCRdb picks TRBD1, but there is no DNA to check that call. Germline CDR1 SQVTM, CDR2 ANQGSEA. The CDR3 runs to 14 residues. This CDR3 is CSVEGDRVADTQYF.

V and J are TRBV7-2 and TRBJ2-3; the D call of TRBD2 rests on TCRdb alone, since no DNA is present to check it. The CDR3 is 14 amino acids. Germline assignment: CDR1 SGHTA and CDR2 FQGNSA. The CDR3 sequence: CASSVGTSGGPQYF. The whole variable domain, remainder taken from reference TRBV7-2 and TRBJ2-3, is GAGVSQSPSNKVTEKGKDVELRCDPISGHTALYWYRQSLGQGLEFLIYFQGNSAPDKSGLPSDRFSAERTGGSVSTLTIQRTQQEDSAVYLCASSVGTSGGPQYFGPGTRLTVL.

The V gene is TRBV5-1, the J gene TRBJ2-2. Germline assignment: CDR1 SGHRS and CDR2 YFSETQ. The CDR3 is 14 residues long. CDR3 residues: CASSLALAGGELFF.

The chain recombines TRBV12-3 or TRBV12-4 with TRBJ1-5; absent DNA, TCRdb's TRBD1 call cannot be checked. CDR3 length: 14 amino acids. The CDR3: CASSPDRGNQPQHF.

This sequence joins TRBV7-8 and TRBJ2-3. CDR3 length: 14 residues. Germline V lookup: CDR1 SGHVS, CDR2 FQNEAQ. The CDR3 protein is CASELWKSTDTQYF.